Listed below are T cell receptor beta chains from one sample, sequenced in a study of T cells in Graves' hyperthyroidism and ophthalmopathy. TCRdb re-analysed the multiplex PCR reads in MiXCR, keeping a single row per CDR3 protein. Seen here are under 350,000 distinct CDR3 sequences, 15% to 20% observed once, and the top ten hold around 50%. Sequenced material: blood. The receptors stem from a woman aged 45 to 65 with Graves' hyperthyroidism. The CDR3 runs from the conserved cysteine through the conserved F or W. Each record gives: D gene, clone size, V gene, J gene, CDR3 protein, CDR3 DNA. A D gene is named only where the DNA matches it firmly. Part of the rows lack a size; the others show once, few, many or a class for expanded clones.

>NA|NA|TRBV3-1|TRBJ1-2
CASSPRVSNYGYTF
TGTGCCAGCAGCCCCAGGGTTTCTAACTATGGCTACACCTTC
>TRBD1|few|TRBV20-1|TRBJ2-5
CSARAGTGEETQYF
TGCAGTGCTAGGGCCGGGACAGGGGAAGAGACCCAGTACTTC
>NA|NA|TRBV10-3|TRBJ2-3
CAIRGEGTDTQYF
TGTGCCATCAGGGGAGAAGGCACAGATACGCAGTATTTT
>TRBD1|NA|TRBV19|TRBJ1-2
CASSRGQGSGYTF
TGTGCCAGTAGTAGGGGACAGGGGTCTGGCTACACCTTC
>NA|many|TRBV5-1|TRBJ1-1
CASSLAVGIRTEAFF
TGCGCCAGCAGCTTGGCCGTCGGGATTCGAACTGAAGCTTTCTTT
>NA|many|TRBV5-1|TRBJ1-1
CASSLAWGRNAEAFF
TGCGCCAGCAGCTTGGCCTGGGGGCGGAACGCTGAAGCTTTCTTT
>NA|few|TRBV5-4|TRBJ1-2
CASKPTEANYGYTF
TGTGCCAGCAAACCGACGGAAGCTAACTATGGCTACACCTTC
>NA|many|TRBV12-3/TRBV12-4|TRBJ1-1
CASSLLGVGTEAFF
TGTGCCAGCAGTTTATTGGGGGTCGGCACTGAAGCTTTCTTT
>NA|NA|TRBV6-1|TRBJ1-3
CASILGSVVSGNTIYF
TGTGCCAGCATCCTCGGGTCAGTCGTCTCTGGAAACACCATATATTTT
>NA|many|TRBV3-1|TRBJ2-5
CASSPYGLSGETQYF
TGTGCCAGCAGCCCTTATGGACTATCGGGGGAGACCCAGTACTTC
>NA|NA|TRBV20-1|TRBJ2-3
CSVWGFQGQYF
TGCAGTGTTTGGGGGTTCCAAGGGCAGTATTTT
>TRBD1|few|TRBV10-2|TRBJ1-5
CASSDGAGGQPQHF
TGCGCCAGCAGTGACGGGGCAGGGGGCCAGCCCCAGCATTTT
>TRBD1|few|TRBV2|TRBJ2-7
CASSAGTGSEQYF
TGTGCCAGCAGTGCCGGGACAGGGAGCGAGCAGTACTTC
>TRBD1|many|TRBV18|TRBJ1-2
CASSPGQGLGGSGYTF
TGTGCCAGCTCACCAGGACAGGGTCTGGGAGGGAGCGGCTACACCTTC
>TRBD1|many|TRBV20-1|TRBJ2-3
CSARERQGTTDTQYF
TGCAGTGCTAGAGAAAGACAGGGGACAACAGATACGCAGTATTTT
>TRBD1|NA|TRBV10-3|TRBJ2-7
CAITDRGYEQYF
TGTGCCATCACTGACAGGGGCTACGAGCAGTACTTC
>NA|many|TRBV7-3|TRBJ1-6
CASSLSGSQNSPLHF
TGTGCCAGCAGCTTAAGTGGGTCGCAGAATTCACCCCTCCACTTT
>TRBD1|few|TRBV18|TRBJ2-2
CASRPGQWAGELFF
TGTGCCAGCCGACCGGGACAGTGGGCCGGGGAGCTGTTTTTT
>NA|few|TRBV12-3/TRBV12-4|TRBJ2-1
CASSPETRNEQFF
TGTGCCAGCAGTCCGGAGACTAGAAATGAGCAGTTCTTC
>TRBD2|NA|TRBV28|TRBJ2-3
CASSLMAGGTADTQYF
TGTGCCAGCAGTTTAATGGCGGGAGGGACCGCAGATACGCAGTATTTT
>TRBD1|many|TRBV5-1|TRBJ2-1
CASSLGTGGGFEQFF
TGCGCCAGCAGCTTGGGGACAGGGGGCGGGTTTGAGCAGTTCTTC
>TRBD1|many|TRBV6-1|TRBJ1-2
CASSPQDRANPNYGYTF
TGTGCCAGCAGCCCCCAGGACAGGGCGAACCCTAACTATGGCTACACCTTC
>NA|many|TRBV3-1|TRBJ2-2
CASSQVERNTGELFF
TGTGCCAGCAGCCAAGTAGAACGGAACACCGGGGAGCTGTTTTTT
>NA|many|TRBV18|TRBJ1-1
CASSPAKGDTEAFF
TGTGCCAGCTCACCAGCCAAGGGGGACACTGAAGCTTTCTTT
>TRBD1|few|TRBV10-3|TRBJ2-2
CAISVWDSNTGELFF
TGTGCCATCAGTGTCTGGGACAGCAACACCGGGGAGCTGTTTTTT
>NA|medium-sized|TRBV18|TRBJ1-1
CASSPGRGTEAFF
TGTGCCAGCTCCCCGGGACGAGGCACTGAAGCTTTCTTT
>NA|few|TRBV14|TRBJ1-4
CASSPPNMEKLFF
TGTGCCAGCAGCCCCCCTAACATGGAAAAACTGTTTTTT
>NA|many|TRBV27|TRBJ2-1
CASSLRGLGYNEQFF
TGTGCCAGCAGTTTACGTGGGTTAGGCTACAATGAGCAGTTCTTC
>NA|many|TRBV18|TRBJ2-3
CASSPPEGRADTQYF
TGTGCCAGCTCACCACCTGAGGGTAGGGCAGATACGCAGTATTTT
>NA|many|TRBV28|TRBJ2-3
CASSLWTVGTDTQYF
TGTGCCAGCAGTTTATGGACAGTGGGCACAGATACGCAGTATTTT
>TRBD2|few|TRBV9|TRBJ2-3
CASSVESSGVQTDTQYF
TGTGCCAGCAGCGTAGAGTCTAGCGGGGTTCAGACAGATACGCAGTATTTT
>NA|NA|TRBV25-1|TRBJ2-3
CASSARGRSTDTQYF
TGTGCCAGCAGTGCCAGGGGCAGGTCCACAGATACGCAGTATTTT
>TRBD2|many|TRBV11-2|TRBJ2-7
CASSWEAGGNYEQYF
TGTGCCAGCAGCTGGGAAGCGGGAGGGAACTACGAGCAGTACTTC
>TRBD2|many|TRBV28|TRBJ2-1
CASCIGGEGLDEQFF
TGTGCCAGCTGCATCGGGGGGGAGGGACTAGATGAGCAGTTCTTC
>TRBD2|few|TRBV2|TRBJ2-3
CARSGLAFSTDTQYF
TGTGCCCGCAGTGGACTAGCTTTTAGCACAGATACGCAGTATTTT
>TRBD2|NA|TRBV5-1|TRBJ2-7
CASSLTAGANYEQYF
TGCGCCAGCAGCTTGACCGCGGGAGCGAACTACGAGCAGTACTTC
>NA|few|TRBV20-1|TRBJ2-7
CSAATPSDSDEQYF
TGCAGTGCCGCAACTCCCTCTGATTCCGACGAGCAGTACTTC
>NA|few|TRBV20-1|TRBJ2-5
CSASSGVNQETQYF
TGCAGTGCTAGCAGTGGAGTAAACCAAGAGACCCAGTACTTC